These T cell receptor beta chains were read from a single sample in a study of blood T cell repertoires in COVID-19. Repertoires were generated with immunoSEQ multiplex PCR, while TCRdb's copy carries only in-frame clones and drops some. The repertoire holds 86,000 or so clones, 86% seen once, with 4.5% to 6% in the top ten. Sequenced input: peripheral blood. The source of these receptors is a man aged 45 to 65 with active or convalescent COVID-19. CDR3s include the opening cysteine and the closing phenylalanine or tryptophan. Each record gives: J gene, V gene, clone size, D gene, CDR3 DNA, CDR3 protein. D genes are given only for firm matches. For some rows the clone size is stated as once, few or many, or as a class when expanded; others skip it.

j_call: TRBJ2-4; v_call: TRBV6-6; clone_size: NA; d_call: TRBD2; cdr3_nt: TGTGCCAGCAGTTACACATTAGCGGGGGCCGGGAACATTCAGTACTTC; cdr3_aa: CASSYTLAGAGNIQYF
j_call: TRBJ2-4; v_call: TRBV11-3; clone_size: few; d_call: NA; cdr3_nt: TGTGCCAGCAGCTTAGGAATGGTGGCATACTTC; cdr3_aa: CASSLGMVAYF
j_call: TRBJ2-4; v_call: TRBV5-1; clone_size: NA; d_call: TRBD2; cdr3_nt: TGCGCCAGCAGCTTGAGCGGGGGCCGAAACATTCAGTACTTC; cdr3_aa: CASSLSGGRNIQYF
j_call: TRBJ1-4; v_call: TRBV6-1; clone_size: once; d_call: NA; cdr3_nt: TGTGCCAGCAGTGACCCGGGGGGGACTAATGAAAAACTGTTTTTT; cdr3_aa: CASSDPGGTNEKLFF
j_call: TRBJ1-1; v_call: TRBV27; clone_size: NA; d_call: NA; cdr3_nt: TGTGCCAGCAGTTTAGGGGGCTCGGGCACTGAAGCTTTCTTT; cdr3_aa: CASSLGGSGTEAFF
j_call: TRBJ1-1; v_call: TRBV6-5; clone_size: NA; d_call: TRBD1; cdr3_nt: TGTGCCAGCAGCAAGGACAGGATGAACACTGAAGCTTTCTTT; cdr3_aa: CASSKDRMNTEAFF
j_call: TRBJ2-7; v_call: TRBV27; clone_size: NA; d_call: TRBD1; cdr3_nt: TGTGCCAGCAGATCCGGGACAGGGGCACAGTCGGACTTC; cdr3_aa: CASRSGTGAQSDF
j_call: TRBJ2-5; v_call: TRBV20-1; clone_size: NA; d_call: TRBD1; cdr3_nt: TGCAGTGCTAGTCGGCAGGGGGCAACAGAGACCCAGTACTTC; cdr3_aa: CSASRQGATETQYF
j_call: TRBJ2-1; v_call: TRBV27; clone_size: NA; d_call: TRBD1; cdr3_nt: TGTGCCAGCAGTTCCGGACAGGCATACAATGAGCAGTTCTTC; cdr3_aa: CASSSGQAYNEQFF
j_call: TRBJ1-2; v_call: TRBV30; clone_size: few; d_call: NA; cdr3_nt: TGTGCCTGGAGTGAATATAGGGGAGGCTACACCTTC; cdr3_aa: CAWSEYRGGYTF
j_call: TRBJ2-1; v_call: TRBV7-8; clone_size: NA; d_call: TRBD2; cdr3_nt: TGTGCCAGCAGCTTTGAAAATGGCGGGGGGAATTACTACAATGAGCAGTTCTTC; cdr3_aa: CASSFENGGGNYYNEQFF
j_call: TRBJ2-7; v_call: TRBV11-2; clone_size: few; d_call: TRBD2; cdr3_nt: TGTGCCAGCAGCTTAGATCTAGGGGAGGGGACCGAGCAGTACTTC; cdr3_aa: CASSLDLGEGTEQYF
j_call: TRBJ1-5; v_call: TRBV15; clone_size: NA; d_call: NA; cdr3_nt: TGTGCCACCAGCAGGGACAGTAACTCCAATCAGCCCCAGCATTTT; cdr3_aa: CATSRDSNSNQPQHF
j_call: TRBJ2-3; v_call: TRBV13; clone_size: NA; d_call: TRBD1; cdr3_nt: TGTGCCAGCAGCCCTCCCGGGACAGGGGCAAATACGCAGTATTTT; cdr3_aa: CASSPPGTGANTQYF
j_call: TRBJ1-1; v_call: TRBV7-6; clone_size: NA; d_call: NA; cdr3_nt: TGTGCCAGCAGCTTTGGCCCGGGGGGGGACACTGAAGCTTTCTTT; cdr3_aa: CASSFGPGGDTEAFF
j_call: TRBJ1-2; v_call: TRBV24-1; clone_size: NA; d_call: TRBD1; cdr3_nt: TGTGCCACCAGTGACACCGGGACAGGTGACTATGGCTACACCTTC; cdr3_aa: CATSDTGTGDYGYTF
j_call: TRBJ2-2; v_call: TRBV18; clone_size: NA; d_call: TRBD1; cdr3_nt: TGTGCCAGCTCAACGGAAACAGGGGTCACCGGGGAGCTGTTTTTT; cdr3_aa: CASSTETGVTGELFF
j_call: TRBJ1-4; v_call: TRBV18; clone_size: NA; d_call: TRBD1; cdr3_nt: TGTGCCAGCTCACCAGGGACAGGGGGCTTTGGTGAAAAACTGTTTTTT; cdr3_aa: CASSPGTGGFGEKLFF
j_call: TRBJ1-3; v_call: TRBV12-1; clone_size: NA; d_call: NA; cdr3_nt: TGTGCCAGCAGCTTTTCCCCTCAGGACAAGACTGGAAACACCATATATTTT; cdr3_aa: CASSFSPQDKTGNTIYF
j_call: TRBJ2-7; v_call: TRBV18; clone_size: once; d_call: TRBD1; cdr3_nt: TGTGCCAGCTCACCACCGACAGGGTCCTACGAGCAGTACTTC; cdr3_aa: CASSPPTGSYEQYF
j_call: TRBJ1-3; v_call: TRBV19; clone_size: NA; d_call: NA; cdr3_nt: TGTGCCAGTAGTAGGGAGTACCGGGCGGATGGAAACACCATATATTTT; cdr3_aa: CASSREYRADGNTIYF
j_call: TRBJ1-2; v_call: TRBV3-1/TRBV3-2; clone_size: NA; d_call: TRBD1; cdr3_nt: TGTGCCAGCAGTCAAGGGGGCGCCGGCAACTATGGCTACACCTTC; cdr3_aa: CASSQGGAGNYGYTF
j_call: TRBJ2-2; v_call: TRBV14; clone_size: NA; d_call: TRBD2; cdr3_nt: TGTGCCAGCAGCCAAGGGACTAGGGTAAACACCGGGGAGCTGTTTTTT; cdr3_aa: CASSQGTRVNTGELFF
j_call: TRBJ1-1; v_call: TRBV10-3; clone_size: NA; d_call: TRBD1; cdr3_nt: TGTGCCATCAGTGAGTCCCCACAGGGGGCGTGGAGCACTGAAGCTTTCTTT; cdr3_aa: CAISESPQGAWSTEAFF
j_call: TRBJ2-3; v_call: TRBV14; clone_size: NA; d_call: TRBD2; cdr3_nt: TGTGCCAGCAGCCCGGGGCGGGGGGATACGCAGTATTTT; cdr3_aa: CASSPGRGDTQYF
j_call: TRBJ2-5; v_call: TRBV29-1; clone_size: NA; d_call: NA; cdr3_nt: TGCAGCGTTGCTCCTATAACAGGGTCCGGCGGGACCCAGTACTTC; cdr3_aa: CSVAPITGSGGTQYF
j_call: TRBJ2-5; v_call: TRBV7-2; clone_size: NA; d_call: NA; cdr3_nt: TGTGCCAGCAGCTTACGGCTGGCAGGGTCGGAGACCCAGTACTTC; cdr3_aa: CASSLRLAGSETQYF
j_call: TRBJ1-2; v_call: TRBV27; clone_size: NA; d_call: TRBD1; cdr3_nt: TGTGCCAGCAACGCCGGGACAGGGGGCCCCTATGGCTACACCTTC; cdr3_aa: CASNAGTGGPYGYTF
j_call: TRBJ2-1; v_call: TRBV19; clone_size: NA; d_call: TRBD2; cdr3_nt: TGTGCCAGTAGTTCCCCCGAGGGAGGGGACGTCTACAATGAGCAGTTCTTC; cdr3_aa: CASSSPEGGDVYNEQFF
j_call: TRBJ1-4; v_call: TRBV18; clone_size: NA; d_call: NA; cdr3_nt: TGTGCCAGCTCACCAGCTGGGGGGGCGACTAATGAAAAACTGTTTTTT; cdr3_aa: CASSPAGGATNEKLFF
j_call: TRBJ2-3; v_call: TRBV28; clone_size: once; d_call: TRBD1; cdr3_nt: TGTGCCAGCAGTTCGACTTCCTACAGGGGAACTAGCACAGATACGCAGTATTTT; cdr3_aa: CASSSTSYRGTSTDTQYF